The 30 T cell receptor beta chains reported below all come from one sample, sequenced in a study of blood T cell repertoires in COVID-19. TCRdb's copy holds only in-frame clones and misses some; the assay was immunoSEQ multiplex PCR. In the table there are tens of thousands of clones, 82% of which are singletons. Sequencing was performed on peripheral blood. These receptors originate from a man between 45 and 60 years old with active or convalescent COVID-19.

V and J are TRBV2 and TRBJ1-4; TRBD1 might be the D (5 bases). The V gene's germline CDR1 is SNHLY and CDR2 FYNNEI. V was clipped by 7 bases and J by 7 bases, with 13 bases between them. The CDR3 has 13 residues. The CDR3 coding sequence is TGTGCCAGCATCCAGGGATGGAGTGAAAAACTGTTTTTT. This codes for CASIQGWSEKLFF.

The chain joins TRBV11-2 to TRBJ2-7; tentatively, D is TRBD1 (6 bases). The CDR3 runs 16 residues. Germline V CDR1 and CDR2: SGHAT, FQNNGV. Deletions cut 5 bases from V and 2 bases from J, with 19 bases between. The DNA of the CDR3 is TGTGCCAGCAGCCTGGGTTCAATGGGGGCCACCTACGAGCAGTACTTC. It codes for CASSLGSMGATYEQYF.

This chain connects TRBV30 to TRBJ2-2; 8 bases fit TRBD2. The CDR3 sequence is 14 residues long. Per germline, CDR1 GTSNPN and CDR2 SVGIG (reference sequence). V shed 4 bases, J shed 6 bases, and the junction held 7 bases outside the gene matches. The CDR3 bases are TGTGCCTGGACCCCGGGGGGGGGCGCCGGGGAGCTGTTTTTT. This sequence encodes CAWTPGGGAGELFF. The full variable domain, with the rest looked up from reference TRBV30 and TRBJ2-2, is SQTIHQWPATLVQPVGSPLSLECTVEGTSNPNLYWYRQAAGRGLQLLFYSVGIGQISSEVPQNLSASRPQDRQFILSSKKLLLSDSGFYLCAWTPGGGAGELFFGEGSRLTVL.

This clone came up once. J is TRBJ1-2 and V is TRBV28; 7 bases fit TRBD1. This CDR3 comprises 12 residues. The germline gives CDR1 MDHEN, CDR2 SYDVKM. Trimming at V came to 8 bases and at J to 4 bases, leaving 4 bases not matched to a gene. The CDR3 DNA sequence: TGTGCCAGCGTCGGGACAGCCTATGGCTACACCTTC. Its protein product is CASVGTAYGYTF.

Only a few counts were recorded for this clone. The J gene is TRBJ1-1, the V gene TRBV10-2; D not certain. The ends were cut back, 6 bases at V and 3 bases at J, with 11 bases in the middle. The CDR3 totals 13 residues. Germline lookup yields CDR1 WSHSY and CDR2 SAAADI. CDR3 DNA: TGCGCCAGCAGCCTTTTATCAGACACTGAAGCTTTCTTT. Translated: CASSLLSDTEAFF.

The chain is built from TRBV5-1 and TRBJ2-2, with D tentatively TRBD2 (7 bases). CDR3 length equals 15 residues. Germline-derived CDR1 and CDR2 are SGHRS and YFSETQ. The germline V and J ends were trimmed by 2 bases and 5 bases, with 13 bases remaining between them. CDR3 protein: CASSFQGRATGELFF. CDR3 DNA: TGCGCCAGCAGCTTTCAGGGGAGGGCGACCGGGGAGCTGTTTTTT.

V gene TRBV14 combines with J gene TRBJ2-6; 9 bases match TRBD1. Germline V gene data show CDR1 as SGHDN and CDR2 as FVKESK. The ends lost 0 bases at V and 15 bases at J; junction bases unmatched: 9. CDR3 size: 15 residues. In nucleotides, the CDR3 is TGTGCCAGCAGCCAAGATACAGGGGGCATAGGTGCCCTGACTTTC. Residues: CASSQDTGGIGALTF.

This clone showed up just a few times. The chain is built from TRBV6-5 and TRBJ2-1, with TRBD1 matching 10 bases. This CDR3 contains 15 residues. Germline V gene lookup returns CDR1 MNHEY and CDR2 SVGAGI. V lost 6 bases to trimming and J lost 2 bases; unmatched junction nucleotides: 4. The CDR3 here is CASREGQGTYNEQFF. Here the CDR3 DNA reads TGTGCCAGCAGAGAGGGACAGGGGACCTACAATGAGCAGTTCTTC.

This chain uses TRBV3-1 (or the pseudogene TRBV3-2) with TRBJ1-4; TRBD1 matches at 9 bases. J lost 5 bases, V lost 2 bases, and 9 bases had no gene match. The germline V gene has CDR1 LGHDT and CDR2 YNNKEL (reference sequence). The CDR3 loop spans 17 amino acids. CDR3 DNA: TGTGCCAGCAGCCAACTTTCGGGACAGGGTGAGAATGAAAAACTGTTTTTT. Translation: CASSQLSGQGENEKLFF.

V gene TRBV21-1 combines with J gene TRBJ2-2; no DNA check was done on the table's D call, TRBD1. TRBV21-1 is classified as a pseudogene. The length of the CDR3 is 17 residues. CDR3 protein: CASSGQGSKKNTGELFF. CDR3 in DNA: TGTGCCAGCAGCGGACAGGGTAGTAAGAAGAACACCGGGGAGCTGTTTTTT.

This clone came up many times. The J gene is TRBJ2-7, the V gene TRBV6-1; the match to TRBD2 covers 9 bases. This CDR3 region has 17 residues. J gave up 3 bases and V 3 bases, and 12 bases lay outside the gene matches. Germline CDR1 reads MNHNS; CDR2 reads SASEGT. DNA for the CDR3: TGTGCCAGCAGTGACCCCTGGCGGGAGGGACATTACTACGAGCAGTACGTC. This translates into CASSDPWREGHYYEQYV.

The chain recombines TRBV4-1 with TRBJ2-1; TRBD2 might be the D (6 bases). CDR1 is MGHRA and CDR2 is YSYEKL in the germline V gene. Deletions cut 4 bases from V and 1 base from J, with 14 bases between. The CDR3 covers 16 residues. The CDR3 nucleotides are TGCGCCAGCAGCCCTCCATTTAGCGGTTCCTACAATGAGCAGTTCTTC. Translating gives CASSPPFSGSYNEQFF.

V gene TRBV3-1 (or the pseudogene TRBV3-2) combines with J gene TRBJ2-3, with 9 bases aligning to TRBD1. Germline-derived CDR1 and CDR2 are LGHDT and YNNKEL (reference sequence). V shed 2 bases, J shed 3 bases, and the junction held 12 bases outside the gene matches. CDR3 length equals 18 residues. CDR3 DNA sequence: TGTGCCAGCAGCCAATATCCGACGGGACAGGGCAGTACAGATACGCAGTATTTT. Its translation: CASSQYPTGQGSTDTQYF.

DNA for the CDR3: TGTGCCAGCAGTATCCAGGGGGCGGGCACAGATACGCAGTATTTT. Amino acid sequence: CASSIQGAGTDTQYF. The chain recombines TRBV2 with TRBJ2-3, with TRBD1 matching 8 bases. Per the germline V gene, CDR1 is SNHLY and CDR2 is FYNNEI. V shed 5 bases and J 1 base; nucleotides not matched to a gene: 5. The CDR3 is 15 residues long.

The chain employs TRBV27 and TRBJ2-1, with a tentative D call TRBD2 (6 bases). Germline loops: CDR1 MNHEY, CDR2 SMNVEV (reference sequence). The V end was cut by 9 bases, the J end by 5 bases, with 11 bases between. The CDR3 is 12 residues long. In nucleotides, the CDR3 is TGTGCCAGTGGGGACTGGAACAATGAGCAGTTCTTC. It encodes CASGDWNNEQFF.

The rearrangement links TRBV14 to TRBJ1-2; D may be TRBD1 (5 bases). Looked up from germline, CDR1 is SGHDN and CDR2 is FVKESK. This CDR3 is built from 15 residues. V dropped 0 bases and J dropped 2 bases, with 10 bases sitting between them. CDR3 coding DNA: TGTGCCAGCAGCCAAGATAGTTGGACAAACTATGGCTACACCTTC. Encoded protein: CASSQDSWTNYGYTF.

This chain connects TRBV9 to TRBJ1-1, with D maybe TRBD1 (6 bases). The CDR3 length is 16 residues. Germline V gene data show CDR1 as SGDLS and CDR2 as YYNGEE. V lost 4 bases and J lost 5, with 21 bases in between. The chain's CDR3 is CASSPRQGRGTTEAFF. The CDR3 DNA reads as TGTGCCAGCAGCCCGCGGCAGGGCAGGGGTACGACTGAAGCTTTCTTT.

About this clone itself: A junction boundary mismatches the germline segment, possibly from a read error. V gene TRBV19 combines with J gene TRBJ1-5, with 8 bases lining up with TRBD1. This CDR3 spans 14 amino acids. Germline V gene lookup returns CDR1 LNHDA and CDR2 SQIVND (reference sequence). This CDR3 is CASGMDREDQPQHF. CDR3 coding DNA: TGTGCCAGTGGTATGGACAGGGAGGATCAGCCCCAGCATTTT.

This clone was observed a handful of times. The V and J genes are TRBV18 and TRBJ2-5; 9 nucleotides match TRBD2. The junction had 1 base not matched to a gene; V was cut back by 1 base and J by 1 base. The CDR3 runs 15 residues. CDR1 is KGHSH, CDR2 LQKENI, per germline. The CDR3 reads CASSPRAGGQETQYF. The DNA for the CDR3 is TGTGCCAGCTCACCACGAGCGGGGGGCCAAGAGACCCAGTACTTC.

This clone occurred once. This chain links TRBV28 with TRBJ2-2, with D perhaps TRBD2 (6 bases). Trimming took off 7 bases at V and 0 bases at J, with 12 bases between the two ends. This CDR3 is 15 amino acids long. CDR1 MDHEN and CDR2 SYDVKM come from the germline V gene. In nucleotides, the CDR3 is TGTGCCAGCAAATTGGGGGGAACGAACACCGGGGAGCTGTTTTTT. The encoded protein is CASKLGGTNTGELFF.

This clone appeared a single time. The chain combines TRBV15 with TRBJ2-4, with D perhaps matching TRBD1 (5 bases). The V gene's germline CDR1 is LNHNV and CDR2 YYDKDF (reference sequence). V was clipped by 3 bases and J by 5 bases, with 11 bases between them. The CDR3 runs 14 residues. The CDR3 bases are TGTGCCACCAGCAGCCCAGGGTTGGAAAACATTCAGTACTTC. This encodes CATSSPGLENIQYF.

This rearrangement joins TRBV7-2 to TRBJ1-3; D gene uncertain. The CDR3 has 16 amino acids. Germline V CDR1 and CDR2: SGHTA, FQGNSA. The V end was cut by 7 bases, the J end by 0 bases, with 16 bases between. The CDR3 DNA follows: TGTGCCAGCACCCCCCCCATAGCTACCTCTGGAAACACCATATATTTT. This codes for CASTPPIATSGNTIYF.

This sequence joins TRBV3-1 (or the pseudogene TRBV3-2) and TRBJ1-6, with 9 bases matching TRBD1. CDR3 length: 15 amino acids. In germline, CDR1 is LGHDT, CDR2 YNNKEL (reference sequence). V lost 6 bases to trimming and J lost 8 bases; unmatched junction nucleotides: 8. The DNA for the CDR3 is TGTGCCAGCAGATTAGGACAGGGGAGGGATTCACCCCTCCACTTT. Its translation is CASRLGQGRDSPLHF.

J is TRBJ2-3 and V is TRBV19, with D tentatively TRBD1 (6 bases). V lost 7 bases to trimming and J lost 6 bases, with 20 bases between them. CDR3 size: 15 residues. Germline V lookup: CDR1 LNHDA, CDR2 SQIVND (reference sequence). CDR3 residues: CASNTWGRGHDTQYF. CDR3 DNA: TGTGCCAGTAATACATGGGGGCGAGGCCATGATACGCAGTATTTT.

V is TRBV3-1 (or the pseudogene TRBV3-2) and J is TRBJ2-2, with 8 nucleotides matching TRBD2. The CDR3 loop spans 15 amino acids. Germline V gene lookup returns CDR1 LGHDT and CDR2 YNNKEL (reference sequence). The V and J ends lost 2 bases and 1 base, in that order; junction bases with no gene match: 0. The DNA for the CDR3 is TGTGCCAGCAGCCAACTAGCGGGGAACACCGGGGAGCTGTTTTTT. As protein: CASSQLAGNTGELFF.

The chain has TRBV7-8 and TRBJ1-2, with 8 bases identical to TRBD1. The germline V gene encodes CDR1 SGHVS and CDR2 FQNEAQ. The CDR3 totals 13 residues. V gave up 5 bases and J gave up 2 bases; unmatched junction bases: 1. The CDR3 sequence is CASSRQGNYGYTF. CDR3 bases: TGTGCCAGCAGCCGACAGGGGAACTATGGCTACACCTTC. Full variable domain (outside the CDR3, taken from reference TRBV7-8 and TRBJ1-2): GAGVSQSPRYKVAKRGQDVALRCDPISGHVSLFWYQQALGQGPEFLTYFQNEAQLDKSGLPSDRFFAERPEGSVSTLKIQRTQQEDSAVYLCASSRQGNYGYTFGSGTRLTVV.

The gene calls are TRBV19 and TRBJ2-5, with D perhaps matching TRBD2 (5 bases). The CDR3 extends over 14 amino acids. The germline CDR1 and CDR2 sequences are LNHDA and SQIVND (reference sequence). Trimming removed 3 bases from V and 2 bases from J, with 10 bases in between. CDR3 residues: CASSMGVRQETQYF. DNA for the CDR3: TGTGCCAGTAGTATGGGAGTACGGCAAGAGACCCAGTACTTC.

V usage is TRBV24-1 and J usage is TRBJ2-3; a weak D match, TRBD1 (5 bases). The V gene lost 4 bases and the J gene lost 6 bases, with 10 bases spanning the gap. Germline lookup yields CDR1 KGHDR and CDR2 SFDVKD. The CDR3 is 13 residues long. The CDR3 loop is CATSDIGDDTQYF. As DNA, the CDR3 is TGTGCCACCAGTGACATAGGGGATGATACGCAGTATTTT.

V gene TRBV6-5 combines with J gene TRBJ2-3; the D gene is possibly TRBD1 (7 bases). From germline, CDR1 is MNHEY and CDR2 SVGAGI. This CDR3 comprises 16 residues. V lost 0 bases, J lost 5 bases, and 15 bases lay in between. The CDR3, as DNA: TGTGCCAGCAGTTACTCGAATGCAGGGGGAGGAGATACGCAGTATTTT. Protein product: CASSYSNAGGGDTQYF.

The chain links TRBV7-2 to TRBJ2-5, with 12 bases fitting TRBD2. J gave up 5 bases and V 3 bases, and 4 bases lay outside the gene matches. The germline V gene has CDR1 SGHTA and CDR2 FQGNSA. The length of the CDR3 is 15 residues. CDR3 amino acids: CASSFLAGGPETQYF. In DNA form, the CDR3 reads TGTGCCAGCAGCTTTCTAGCGGGGGGGCCGGAGACCCAGTACTTC.